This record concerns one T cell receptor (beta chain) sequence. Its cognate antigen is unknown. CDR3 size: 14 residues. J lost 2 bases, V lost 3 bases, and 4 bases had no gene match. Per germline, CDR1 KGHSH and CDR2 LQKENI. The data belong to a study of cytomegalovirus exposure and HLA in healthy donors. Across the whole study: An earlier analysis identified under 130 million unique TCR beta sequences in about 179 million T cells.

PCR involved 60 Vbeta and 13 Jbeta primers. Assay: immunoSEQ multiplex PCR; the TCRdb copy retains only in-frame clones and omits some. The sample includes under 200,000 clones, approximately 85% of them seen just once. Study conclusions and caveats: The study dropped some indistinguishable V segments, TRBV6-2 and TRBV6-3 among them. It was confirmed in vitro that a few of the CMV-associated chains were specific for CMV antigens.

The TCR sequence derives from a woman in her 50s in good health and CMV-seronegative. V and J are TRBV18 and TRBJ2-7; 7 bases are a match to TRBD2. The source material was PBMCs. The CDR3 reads CASSPGLDPYEQYF. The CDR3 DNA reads TGTGCCAGCTCACCCGGACTAGACCCCTACGAGCAGTACTTC.